This T cell receptor (beta chain) was captured in a study of CD8 T cells in ankylosing spondylitis. General study findings and limits: A motif of eight highly homologous TCR beta variants was seen as apparently characteristic of ankylosing spondylitis blood. In the blood and synovial fluid of reactive arthritis, some motif variants had been previously reported.

Generation of TCR beta libraries employed quantitative 5'-RACE incorporating molecular barcodes. TCRdb redid the calling of the 5' RACE reads with MiXCR, one entry per CDR3 protein. The sample carries 700,000 to 1,000,000 distinct CDR3 sequences, 12% recorded once. Trimming removed 3 bases from V and 1 base from J, with 11 bases in between. The CDR3 is made up of 14 amino acids. The V gene's germline CDR1 is SGHKS and CDR2 YYEKEE (reference sequence). Of note for this clonotype: Its target is unknown.

This receptor was taken from a male donor with ankylosing spondylitis. The V and J genes are TRBV5-5 and TRBJ2-7, with D possibly matching TRBD2 (5 bases). Specimen: blood, either unsorted or a sorted T cell fraction (not recorded which). CDR3 sequence: CASSSLAKSYEQYF. The CDR3 nucleotides are TGTGCCAGCAGCTCTCTAGCTAAGTCCTACGAGCAGTACTTC. Complete variable domain (other parts from reference TRBV5-5 and TRBJ2-7): DAGVTQSPTHLIKTRGQQVTLRCSPISGHKSVSWYQQVLGQGPQFIFQYYEKEERGRGNFPDRFSARQFPNYSSELNVNALLLGDSALYLCASSSLAKSYEQYFGPGTRLTVT.